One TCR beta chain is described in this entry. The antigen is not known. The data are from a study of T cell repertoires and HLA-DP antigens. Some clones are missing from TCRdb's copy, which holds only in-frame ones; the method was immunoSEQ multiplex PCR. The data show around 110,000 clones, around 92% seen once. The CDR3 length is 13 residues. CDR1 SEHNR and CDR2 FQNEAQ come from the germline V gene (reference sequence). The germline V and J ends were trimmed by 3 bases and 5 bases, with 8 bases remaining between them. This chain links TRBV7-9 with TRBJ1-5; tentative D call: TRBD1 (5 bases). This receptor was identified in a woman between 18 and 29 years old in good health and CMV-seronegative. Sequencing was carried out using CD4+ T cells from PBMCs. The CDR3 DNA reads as TGTGCCAGCAGCTTGGACACCTATCAGCCCCAGCATTTT. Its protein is CASSLDTYQPQHF.